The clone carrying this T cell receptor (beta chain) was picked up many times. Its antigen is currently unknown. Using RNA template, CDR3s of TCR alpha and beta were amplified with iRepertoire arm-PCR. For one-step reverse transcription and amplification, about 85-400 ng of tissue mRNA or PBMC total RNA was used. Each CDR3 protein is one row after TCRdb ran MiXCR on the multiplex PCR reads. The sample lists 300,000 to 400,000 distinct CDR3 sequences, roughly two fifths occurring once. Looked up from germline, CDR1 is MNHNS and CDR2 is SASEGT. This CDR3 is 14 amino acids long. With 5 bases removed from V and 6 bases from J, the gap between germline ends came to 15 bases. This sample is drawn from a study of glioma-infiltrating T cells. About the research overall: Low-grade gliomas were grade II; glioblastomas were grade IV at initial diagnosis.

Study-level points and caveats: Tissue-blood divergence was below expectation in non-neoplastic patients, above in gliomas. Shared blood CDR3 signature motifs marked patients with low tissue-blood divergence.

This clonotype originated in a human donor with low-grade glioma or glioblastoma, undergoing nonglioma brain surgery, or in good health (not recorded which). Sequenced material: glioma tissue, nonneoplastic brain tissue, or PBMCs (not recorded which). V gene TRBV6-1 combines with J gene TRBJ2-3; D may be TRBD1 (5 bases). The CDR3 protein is CASSQTVLGDTQYF. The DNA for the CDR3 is TGTGCCAGCAGTCAGACAGTATTGGGGGATACGCAGTATTTT.